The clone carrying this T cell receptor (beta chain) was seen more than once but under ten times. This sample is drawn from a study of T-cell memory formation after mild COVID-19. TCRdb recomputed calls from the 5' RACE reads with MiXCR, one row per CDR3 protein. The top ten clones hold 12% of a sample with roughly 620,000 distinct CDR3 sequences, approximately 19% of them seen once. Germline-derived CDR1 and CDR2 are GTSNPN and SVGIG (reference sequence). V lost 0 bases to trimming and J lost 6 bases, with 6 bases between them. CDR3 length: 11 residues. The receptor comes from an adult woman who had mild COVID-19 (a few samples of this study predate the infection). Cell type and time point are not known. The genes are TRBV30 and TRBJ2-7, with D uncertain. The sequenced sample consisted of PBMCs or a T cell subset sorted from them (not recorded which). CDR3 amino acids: CAWSVSGEQYF. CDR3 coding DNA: TGTGCCTGGAGTGTATCTGGCGAGCAGTACTTC. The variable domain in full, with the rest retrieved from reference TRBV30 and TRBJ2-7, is SQTIHQWPATLVQPVGSPLSLECTVEGTSNPNLYWYRQAAGRGLQLLFYSVGIGQISSEVPQNLSASRPQDRQFILSSKKLLLSDSGFYLCAWSVSGEQYFGPGTRLTVT.